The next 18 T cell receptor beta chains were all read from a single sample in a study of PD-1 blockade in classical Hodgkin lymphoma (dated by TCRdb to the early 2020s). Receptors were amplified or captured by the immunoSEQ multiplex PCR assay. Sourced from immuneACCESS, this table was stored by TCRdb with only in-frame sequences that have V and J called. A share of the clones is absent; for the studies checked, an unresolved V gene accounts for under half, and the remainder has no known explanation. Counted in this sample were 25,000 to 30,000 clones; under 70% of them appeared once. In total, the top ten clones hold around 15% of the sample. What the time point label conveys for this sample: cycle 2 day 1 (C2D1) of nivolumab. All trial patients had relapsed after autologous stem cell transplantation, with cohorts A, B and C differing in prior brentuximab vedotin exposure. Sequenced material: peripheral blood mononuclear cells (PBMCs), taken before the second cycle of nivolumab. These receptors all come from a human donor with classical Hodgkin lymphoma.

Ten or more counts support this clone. The CDR3 loop reads CASSAQGNTEAFF. As DNA, the CDR3 is TGTGCCAGTAGTGCACAGGGGAACACTGAAGCTTTCTTT. The chain links TRBV19 to TRBJ1-1; perhaps TRBD1 as D (6 bases). The germline gives CDR1 LNHDA, CDR2 SQIVND (reference sequence). This CDR3 region has 13 residues. The V and J ends lost 5 bases and 1 base respectively, with 8 bases between them. Together with reference TRBV19 and TRBJ1-1, the CDR3 gives the full variable domain: DGGITQSPKYLFRKEGQNVTLSCEQNLNHDAMYWYRQDPGQGLRLIYYSQIVNDFQKGDIAEGYSVSREKKESFPLTVTSAQKNPTAFYLCASSAQGNTEAFFGQGTRLTVV.

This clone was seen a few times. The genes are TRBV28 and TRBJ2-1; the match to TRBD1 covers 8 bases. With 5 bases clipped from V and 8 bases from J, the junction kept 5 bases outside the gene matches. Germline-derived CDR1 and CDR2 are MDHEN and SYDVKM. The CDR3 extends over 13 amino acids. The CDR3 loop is CASSADRVYEQFF. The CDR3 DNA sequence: TGTGCCAGCAGTGCGGACAGGGTCTATGAGCAGTTCTTC. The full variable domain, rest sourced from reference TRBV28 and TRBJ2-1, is DVKVTQSSRYLVKRTGEKVFLECVQDMDHENMFWYRQDPGLGLRLIYFSYDVKMKEKGDIPEGYSVSREKKERFSLILESASTNQTSMYLCASSADRVYEQFFGPGTRLTVL.

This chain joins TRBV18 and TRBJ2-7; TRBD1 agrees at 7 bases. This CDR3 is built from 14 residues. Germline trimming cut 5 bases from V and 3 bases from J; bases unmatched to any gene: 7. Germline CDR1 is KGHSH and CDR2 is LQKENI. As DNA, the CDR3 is TGTGCCAGCTCAGAAATGGGACAGAGCTACGAGCAGTACGTC. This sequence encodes CASSEMGQSYEQYV.

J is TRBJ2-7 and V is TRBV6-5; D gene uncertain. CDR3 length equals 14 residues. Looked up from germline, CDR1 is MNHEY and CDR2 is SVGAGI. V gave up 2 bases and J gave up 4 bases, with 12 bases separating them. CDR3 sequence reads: CASSYPHDIYEQYF. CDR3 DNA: TGTGCCAGCAGTTACCCTCACGACATTTACGAGCAGTACTTC.

The CDR3 loop reads CASSVGGSMNTEAFF. The CDR3, as DNA: TGTGCCAGCAGCGTAGGTGGCAGCATGAACACTGAAGCTTTCTTT. This sequence joins TRBV9 and TRBJ1-1; D unclear. The CDR3 loop spans 15 amino acids. The V end lost 0 bases, the J end lost 0 bases, and 9 bases lay between the germline ends. Germline V gene lookup returns CDR1 SGDLS and CDR2 YYNGEE.

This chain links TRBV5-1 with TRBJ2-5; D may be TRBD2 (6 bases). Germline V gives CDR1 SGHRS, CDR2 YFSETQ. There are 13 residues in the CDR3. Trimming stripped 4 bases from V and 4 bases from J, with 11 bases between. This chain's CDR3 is CASSPLASETQYF. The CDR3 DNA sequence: TGCGCCAGCAGCCCCCTAGCGTCAGAGACCCAGTACTTC.

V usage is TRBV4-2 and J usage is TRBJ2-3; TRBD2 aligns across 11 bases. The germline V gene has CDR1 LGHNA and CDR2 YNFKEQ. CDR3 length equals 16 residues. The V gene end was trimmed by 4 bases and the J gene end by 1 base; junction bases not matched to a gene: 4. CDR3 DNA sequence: TGTGCCAGCAGCCTTAGCGGGGGGGCCGGCACAGATACGCAGTATTTT. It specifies CASSLSGGAGTDTQYF.

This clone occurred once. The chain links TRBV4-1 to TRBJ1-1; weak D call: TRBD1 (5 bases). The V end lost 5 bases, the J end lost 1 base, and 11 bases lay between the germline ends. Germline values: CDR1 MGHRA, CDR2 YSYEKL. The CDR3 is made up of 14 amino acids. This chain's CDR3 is CASSFLGPNTEAFF. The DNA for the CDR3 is TGCGCCAGCAGCTTTCTGGGGCCGAACACTGAAGCTTTCTTT.

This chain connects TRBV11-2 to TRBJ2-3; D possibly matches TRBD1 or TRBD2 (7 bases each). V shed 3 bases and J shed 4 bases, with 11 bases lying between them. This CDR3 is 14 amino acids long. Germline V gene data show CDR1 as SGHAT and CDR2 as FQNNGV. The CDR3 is CASSFQGGADTQYF. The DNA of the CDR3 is TGTGCCAGCAGCTTCCAGGGGGGGGCAGATACGCAGTATTTT.

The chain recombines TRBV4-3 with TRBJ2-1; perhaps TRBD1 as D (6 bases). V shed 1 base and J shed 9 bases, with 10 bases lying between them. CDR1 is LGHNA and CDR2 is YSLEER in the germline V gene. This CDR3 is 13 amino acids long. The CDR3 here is CASSQGTGTEQFF. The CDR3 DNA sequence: TGCGCCAGCAGCCAAGGAACAGGGACTGAGCAGTTCTTC.

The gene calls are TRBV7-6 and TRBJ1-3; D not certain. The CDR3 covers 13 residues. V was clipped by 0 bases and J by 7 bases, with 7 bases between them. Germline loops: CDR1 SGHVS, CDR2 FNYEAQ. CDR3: CASSLAEFNTIYF. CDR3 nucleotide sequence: TGTGCCAGCAGCTTAGCGGAGTTTAACACCATATATTTT.

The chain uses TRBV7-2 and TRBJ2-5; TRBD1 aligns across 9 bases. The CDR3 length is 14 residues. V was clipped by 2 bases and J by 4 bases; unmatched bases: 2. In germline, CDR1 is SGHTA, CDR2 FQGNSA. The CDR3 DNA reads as TGTGCCAGCAGCTTACCACAGGGGGCAGAGACCCAGTACTTC. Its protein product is CASSLPQGAETQYF.

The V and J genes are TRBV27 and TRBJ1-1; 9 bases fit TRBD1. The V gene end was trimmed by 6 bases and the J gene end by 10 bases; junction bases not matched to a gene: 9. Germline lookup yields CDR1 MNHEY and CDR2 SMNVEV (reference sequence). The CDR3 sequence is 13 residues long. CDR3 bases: TGTGCCAGCAGGGTAAACAGGGGGCTCATAGCTTTCTTT. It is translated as CASRVNRGLIAFF.

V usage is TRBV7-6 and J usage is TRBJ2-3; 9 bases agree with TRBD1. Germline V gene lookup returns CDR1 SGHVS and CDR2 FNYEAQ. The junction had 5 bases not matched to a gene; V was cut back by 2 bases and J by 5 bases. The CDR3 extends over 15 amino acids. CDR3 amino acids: CASSLMNRGQDTQYF. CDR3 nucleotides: TGTGCCAGCAGCTTAATGAACAGGGGGCAAGATACGCAGTATTTT.

DNA of the CDR3: TGCAGCGTCCCCCCGTCCGGGGATACAATGCGCGCGGAGCAGTTCTTC. Translation gives CSVPPSGDTMRAEQFF. The chain recombines TRBV29-1 with TRBJ2-1; a weak D match, TRBD2 (5 bases). The germline CDR1 and CDR2 sequences are SQVTM and ANQGSEA. V gave up 6 bases and J gave up 10 bases, with 28 bases separating them. The CDR3 extends over 16 amino acids.

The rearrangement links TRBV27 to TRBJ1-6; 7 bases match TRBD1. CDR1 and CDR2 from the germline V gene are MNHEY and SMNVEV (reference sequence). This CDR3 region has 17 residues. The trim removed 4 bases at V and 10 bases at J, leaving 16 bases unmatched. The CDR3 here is CASSSPSRDRAGSPLHF. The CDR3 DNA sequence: TGTGCCAGCAGTTCTCCCTCCCGCGACAGGGCTGGCTCACCCCTCCACTTT.

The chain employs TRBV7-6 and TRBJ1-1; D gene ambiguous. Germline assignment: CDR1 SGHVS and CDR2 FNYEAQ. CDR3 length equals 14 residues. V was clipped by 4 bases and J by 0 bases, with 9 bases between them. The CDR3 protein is CASSSDGLNTEAFF. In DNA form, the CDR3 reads TGTGCCAGCAGCTCAGACGGCCTGAACACTGAAGCTTTCTTT.

CDR3 protein: CASSDVGRQGGGQYF. DNA for the CDR3: TGTGCCAGCAGTGATGTGGGACGACAGGGGGGCGGGCAGTACTTC. The chain carries TRBV6-1 and TRBJ2-7; 9 nucleotides align to TRBD1. CDR3 length: 15 residues. J was trimmed by 9 bases and V by 3 bases; bases with no gene match: 12. The germline V gene has CDR1 MNHNS and CDR2 SASEGT.